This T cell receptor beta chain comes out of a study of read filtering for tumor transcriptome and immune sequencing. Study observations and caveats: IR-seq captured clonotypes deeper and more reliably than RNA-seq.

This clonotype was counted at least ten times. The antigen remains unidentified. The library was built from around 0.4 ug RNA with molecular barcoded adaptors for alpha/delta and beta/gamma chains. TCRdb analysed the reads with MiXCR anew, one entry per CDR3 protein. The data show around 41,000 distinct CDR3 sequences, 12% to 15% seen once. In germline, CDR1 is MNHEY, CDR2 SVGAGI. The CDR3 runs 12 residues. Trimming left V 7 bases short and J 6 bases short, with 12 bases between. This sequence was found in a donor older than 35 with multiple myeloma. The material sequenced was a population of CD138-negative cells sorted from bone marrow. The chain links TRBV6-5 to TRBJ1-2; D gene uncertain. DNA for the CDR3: TGTGCCAGCATGAACAGACTGAATGGCTACACCTTC. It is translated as CASMNRLNGYTF.